A single T cell receptor (beta chain) is shown here with its context. Its antigen remains unidentified. The sample comes from a study of radiation and T cells in renal cell carcinoma. The study, taken as a whole, reports: In blood, top tumor clones expanded by 2 weeks, shrinking by 4.

Sequencing was performed with immunoSEQ multiplex PCR; in TCRdb, only in-frame clones are kept and a portion is missing. The profile shows 95,000 to 150,000 clones, around 80% of them singletons. V was trimmed by 4 bases and J by 4 bases, leaving 13 bases between them. The germline CDR1 and CDR2 sequences are SQVTM and ANQGSEA. This CDR3 spans 13 amino acids. Specified time point: baseline pretreatment blood. Sample treatment: 15 Gy SBRT to primary tumor, nephrectomy 4 weeks later. Blood was sampled at baseline, 2 weeks and 4 weeks after SBRT. The clonotype originates from an older woman with renal cell carcinoma. This chain joins TRBV29-1 and TRBJ1-2, with D uncertain. The sequencing here drew on blood, taken from a patient whose treatment included radiotherapy and nephrectomy. The CDR3 region is CSVVGWSFYGYTF. CDR3 coding DNA: TGCAGCGTTGTCGGCTGGAGCTTCTATGGCTACACCTTC.